The clone carrying this T cell receptor beta chain was counted at least ten times. The source of the sample is a study of regulatory T cells in long-lasting Graves disease. Overall study context: Graves' cases, newly diagnosed, had used antithyroid drugs under 3 months.

Time point described: newly diagnosed GD, antithyroid drugs for less than 3 months. Scientists built the TCR library using RNA that was extracted from PBMCs. Sequencing libraries for TCR beta were prepared with iRepertoire HTBI primers and Arm-PCR of CDR3 regions. TCRdb re-called the multiplex PCR reads through MiXCR, storing one row per CDR3 protein. The sample contains about 420,000 distinct CDR3 sequences, roughly 17% of which appear only once. V was trimmed by 7 bases and J by 3 bases, leaving 19 bases between them. From germline, CDR1 is MDHEN and CDR2 SYDVKM. The CDR3 is 17 residues long. The same sample was also studied in work on T cells in Graves' hyperthyroidism and ophthalmopathy. That study reports: Initially, a first-round RT-PCR of the TCR CDR3 employed the HTBI primer set.

The source of this sequence is a woman under 30 with Graves disease. This specimen consisted of peripheral blood mononuclear cells (PBMCs), obtained at new diagnosis, from a patient treated with antithyroid drugs. V and J are TRBV28 and TRBJ2-6; no clear D gene. This CDR3 is CASTTIIARVGANVLTF. The CDR3 DNA follows: TGTGCCAGCACCACCATCATTGCCCGGGTTGGGGCCAACGTCCTGACTTTC. Drawing the rest from reference TRBV28 and TRBJ2-6, the complete variable domain is DVKVTQSSRYLVKRTGEKVFLECVQDMDHENMFWYRQDPGLGLRLIYFSYDVKMKEKGDIPEGYSVSREKKERFSLILESASTNQTSMYLCASTTIIARVGANVLTFGAGSRLTVL.